The 16 T cell receptor beta chains below all came from one sample that was sequenced in a study of blood T cell repertoires in COVID-19. Assay used: immunoSEQ multiplex PCR; TCRdb lists only in-frame clones, some missing. The table has over 150,000 clones, roughly 84% seen once. Input material: PBMCs or T cells enriched from blood (not recorded which). The receptors here all came from a man aged 35-49 years who had recovered from COVID-19.

The J gene is TRBJ2-4, the V gene TRBV28; 7 nucleotides line up with TRBD2. CDR1 is MDHEN and CDR2 is SYDVKM in the germline V gene. The CDR3 extends over 13 amino acids. V gave up 5 bases and J gave up 7 bases; unmatched junction bases: 5. The CDR3 loop is CASSPSGENIQYF. CDR3 coding DNA: TGTGCCAGCAGTCCAAGCGGGGAGAACATTCAGTACTTC.

The rearrangement links TRBV6-5 to TRBJ1-1; D remains unclear. Germline values: CDR1 MNHEY, CDR2 SVGAGI. V was shortened by 6 bases and J by 5 bases, with 13 bases between the two germline ends. The CDR3 covers 13 residues. CDR3 protein: CASRRASRTEAFF. The DNA of the CDR3 is TGTGCCAGCAGGAGGGCGTCGAGGACTGAAGCTTTCTTT.

This clone was recorded a few times. The genes are TRBV12-3 or TRBV12-4 and TRBJ1-1; D is possibly TRBD1 (5 bases). V lost 3 bases and J 10 bases, leaving 15 bases between the germline ends. The CDR3 spans 13 residues. The CDR3: CASSLSQGLPAFF. The CDR3, as DNA: TGTGCCAGCAGTTTGTCGCAGGGTCTGCCAGCTTTCTTT.

V gene TRBV11-2 combines with J gene TRBJ2-7; 7 positions agree with TRBD1. The V gene end was trimmed by 4 bases and the J gene end by 4 bases; junction bases not matched to a gene: 7. The CDR3 sequence is 14 residues long. Germline V gives CDR1 SGHAT, CDR2 FQNNGV. The CDR3 DNA follows: TGTGCCAGCAGCTCTAACAGGGGATGGTACGAGCAGTACTTC. Protein: CASSSNRGWYEQYF. Variable domain in full (rest from reference TRBV11-2 and TRBJ2-7): EAGVAQSPRYKIIEKRQSVAFWCNPISGHATLYWYQQILGQGPKLLIQFQNNGVVDDSQLPKDRFSAERLKGVDSTLKIQPAKLEDSAVYLCASSSNRGWYEQYFGPGTRLTVT.

The V call is TRBV3-1 (or the pseudogene TRBV3-2), the J call TRBJ2-7; 7 nucleotides agree with TRBD1. With V trimmed by 1 base and J by 2 bases, 14 bases remained unmatched. There are 18 residues in the CDR3. Germline assignment: CDR1 LGHDT and CDR2 YNNKEL (reference sequence). Here the CDR3 DNA reads TGTGCCAGCAGCCAAGGTGTTATTACGGGGACAGACCCCTACGAGCAGTACTTC. This gives the protein CASSQGVITGTDPYEQYF.

The chain employs TRBV3-1 (or the pseudogene TRBV3-2) and TRBJ1-1; no definite D call. Germline-derived CDR1 and CDR2 are LGHDT and YNNKEL (reference sequence). CDR3 length equals 15 residues. Deletions cut 1 base from V and 5 bases from J, with 14 bases between. The CDR3, as DNA: TGTGCCAGCAGCCAAGCCCCACAAGCGGATACTGAAGCTTTCTTT. Translating gives CASSQAPQADTEAFF.

A single count supports this clone. The V and J genes are TRBV7-8 and TRBJ2-7; D uncertain. Trimming removed 6 bases at V and 0 bases at J, with 12 bases between. The CDR3 length is 14 residues. Germline CDR1 and CDR2: SGHVS and FQNEAQ. The CDR3 protein is CASRTLDISYEQYF. The DNA of the CDR3 is TGTGCCAGCAGAACCCTCGACATCTCCTACGAGCAGTACTTC.

This clone has a handful of counts. J is TRBJ1-5 and V is TRBV10-3; tentative D call: TRBD1 (5 bases). V lost 6 bases, J lost 3 bases, and 9 bases lay in between. Germline assignment: CDR1 ENHRY and CDR2 SYGVKD. The length of the CDR3 is 13 residues. CDR3 DNA: TGTGCCATCAGGCAGGGCCCCAATCAGCCCCAGCATTTT. Translated, it gives CAIRQGPNQPQHF.

V is TRBV4-1 and J is TRBJ1-2; unclear D gene. From germline, CDR1 is MGHRA and CDR2 YSYEKL. This CDR3 spans 13 amino acids. V gave up 11 bases and J gave up 6 bases, with 19 bases separating them. CDR3 sequence reads: CAASTGTRDGYTF. The CDR3 DNA reads TGCGCCGCCTCGACGGGAACGAGGGATGGCTACACCTTC.

This chain links TRBV30 with TRBJ1-3; 10 nucleotides agree with TRBD1. The germline V gene encodes CDR1 GTSNPN and CDR2 SVGIG (reference sequence). The CDR3 runs to 17 residues. J was trimmed by 0 bases and V by 6 bases; bases with no gene match: 11. The CDR3 protein is CACWDDGTGVSGNTIYF. CDR3 DNA sequence: TGTGCCTGTTGGGACGATGGGACAGGGGTCTCTGGAAACACCATATATTTT. The full variable domain, completed using reference TRBV30 and TRBJ1-3, is SQTIHQWPATLVQPVGSPLSLECTVEGTSNPNLYWYRQAAGRGLQLLFYSVGIGQISSEVPQNLSASRPQDRQFILSSKKLLLSDSGFYLCACWDDGTGVSGNTIYFGEGSWLTVV.

The chain is built from TRBV5-1 and TRBJ1-2; D might be TRBD1 (6 bases). Germline V gene sequence: CDR1 SGHRS, CDR2 YFSETQ. V lost 5 bases to trimming and J lost 6 bases, with 14 bases between them. The CDR3 totals 13 residues. CDR3: CASRLTGTDGYTF. As DNA, the CDR3 is TGCGCCAGCAGGCTTACAGGGACGGATGGCTACACCTTC.

V usage is TRBV3-1 (or the pseudogene TRBV3-2) and J usage is TRBJ2-1; 10 nucleotides match TRBD2. The CDR3 contains 22 residues. The ends lost 0 bases at V and 3 bases at J; junction bases unmatched: 20. Germline CDR1 and CDR2: LGHDT and YNNKEL (reference sequence). The CDR3 protein is CASSQEVLAGADAKTHYNEQFF. The CDR3 DNA sequence: TGTGCCAGCAGCCAAGAGGTGCTAGCGGGGGCCGACGCGAAAACTCACTACAATGAGCAGTTCTTC.

This chain uses TRBV6-5 with TRBJ1-1, with 7 bases matching TRBD1. The CDR3 has 14 residues. The J segment lost 1 base and the V segment lost 6 bases, leaving 5 bases of the junction unmatched. CDR1 and CDR2 from the germline V gene are MNHEY and SVGAGI. CDR3 region: CASRDRSWNTEAFF. The CDR3 DNA sequence: TGTGCCAGCAGGGACAGGAGTTGGAACACTGAAGCTTTCTTT.

This sequence joins TRBV19 and TRBJ2-7; maybe TRBD2 (6 bases). V was clipped by 4 bases and J by 2 bases, with 9 bases between them. Germline V lookup: CDR1 LNHDA, CDR2 SQIVND (reference sequence). CDR3 length: 13 residues. The CDR3 region is CASSTGLTYEQYF. The CDR3 nucleotides are TGTGCCAGTAGTACGGGACTGACCTACGAGCAGTACTTC. Full variable domain (remainder filled in from reference TRBV19 and TRBJ2-7): DGGITQSPKYLFRKEGQNVTLSCEQNLNHDAMYWYRQDPGQGLRLIYYSQIVNDFQKGDIAEGYSVSREKKESFPLTVTSAQKNPTAFYLCASSTGLTYEQYFGPGTRLTVT.

CDR3 residues: CASSPTGGNQPQHF. The DNA of the CDR3 is TGTGCCAGCAGCCCGACAGGGGGAAATCAGCCCCAGCATTTT. The gene calls are TRBV6-5 and TRBJ1-5; 9 nucleotides match TRBD1. Germline V gene lookup returns CDR1 MNHEY and CDR2 SVGAGI. V was pared by 6 bases and J by 4 bases, with 4 bases of the junction left unmatched. This CDR3 has 14 amino acids.

The chain links TRBV4-1 to TRBJ1-1; the D is unclear. V lost 3 bases and J 1 base, leaving 9 bases between the germline ends. The CDR3 loop spans 14 amino acids. Germline assignment: CDR1 MGHRA and CDR2 YSYEKL. The CDR3: CASSHPGWNTEAFF. CDR3 bases: TGCGCCAGCAGCCATCCGGGGTGGAACACTGAAGCTTTCTTT.